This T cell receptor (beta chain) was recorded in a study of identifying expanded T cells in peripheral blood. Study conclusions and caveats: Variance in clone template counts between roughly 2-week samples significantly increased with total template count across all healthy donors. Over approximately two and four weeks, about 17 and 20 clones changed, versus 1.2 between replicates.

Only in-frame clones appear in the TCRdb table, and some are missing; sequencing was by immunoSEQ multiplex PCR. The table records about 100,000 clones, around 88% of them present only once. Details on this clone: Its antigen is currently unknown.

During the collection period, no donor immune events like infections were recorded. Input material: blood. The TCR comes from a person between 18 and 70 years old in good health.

The CDR3 nucleotides read TGCGCCAGCAGCTTGGGGAACCGAGTCTACGAGCAGTACTTC. Protein product: CASSLGNRVYEQYF. The V and J genes are TRBV5-1 and TRBJ2-7; D gene ambiguous. Trimming took 0 bases from V and 3 from J, leaving 10 bases between them. Germline CDR1 is SGHRS and CDR2 is YFSETQ. This CDR3 spans 14 amino acids. The full variable domain, with the rest looked up from reference TRBV5-1 and TRBJ2-7, is KAGVTQTPRYLIKTRGQQVTLSCSPISGHRSVSWYQQTPGQGLQFLFEYFSETQRNKGNFPGRFSGRQFSNSRSEMNVSTLELGDSALYLCASSLGNRVYEQYFGPGTRLTVT.